This entry is about one TCR beta chain. These data originate in a study of blood T cell repertoires in COVID-19. Across the whole study: In each case, the material was cDNA or gDNA derived from T cells, B-cell-depleted T cells, or PBMCs.

Data came from immunoSEQ multiplex PCR; TCRdb stores just in-frame clones and leaves some out. The data show approximately 280,000 clones, over 85% seen once. V was trimmed by 4 bases and J by 5 bases, leaving 11 bases between them. The CDR3 sequence is 13 residues long. Germline CDR1 is LNHDA and CDR2 is SQIVND (reference sequence). Living in roughly 23 US areas, the participants were between roughly 18 and 90 years of age. Cohort placement rested on clinical history that participants reported themselves. This chain connects TRBV19 to TRBJ1-1; a weak D match, TRBD1 (5 bases). The sequenced material came from PBMCs or T cells enriched from blood (not recorded which). This TCR derives from a woman between 55 and 75 years old who had recovered from COVID-19. CDR3 sequence reads: CASSRPQGTEAFF. Here the CDR3 DNA reads TGTGCCAGTAGTAGACCGCAGGGTACTGAAGCTTTCTTT.